Listed below are T cell receptor beta chains from one sample, sequenced in a study of cytomegalovirus exposure and HLA in healthy donors. Profiled with immunoSEQ multiplex PCR; TCRdb holds only in-frame clones, not every one. Here the sample spans about 190,000 clones, around 75% being singletons. The sample consisted of PBMCs. Source of these receptors: a woman aged 25 to 39 in good health and CMV-seronegative. Each CDR3 is given with its conserved first and last residue. A D gene is named only where the DNA matches it firmly.

D gene	J gene	V gene	CDR3 protein
TRBD2	TRBJ2-3	TRBV29-1	CSVEGLKWGTDTQYF
TRBD1	TRBJ2-2	TRBV7-2	CASSRDRRNTGELFF
-	TRBJ2-7	TRBV2	CASRDFYEQYF
-	TRBJ2-7	TRBV30	CAWSVGSGTYEQYF
TRBD1	TRBJ1-3	TRBV14	CASSHPRGPSSGNTIYF
TRBD2	TRBJ2-1	TRBV19	CASSIEGLRTYNEQFF
-	TRBJ1-1	TRBV19	CASGPTGSNTEAFF
TRBD2	TRBJ2-2	TRBV27	CASSLWLAGNTGELFF
TRBD1	TRBJ2-7	TRBV7-3	CASSLYPGQGVEQYF
-	TRBJ2-1	TRBV21-1	CASSKGLAGYNEQFF
TRBD1	TRBJ1-2	TRBV12-5	CASGWNRGDGYTF
TRBD1	TRBJ2-3	TRBV5-1	CASSSGQGADTQYF
-	TRBJ2-5	TRBV14	CASSQEAYDRRGTQYF
-	TRBJ2-7	TRBV7-6	CASRAETGRAGEQYF
-	TRBJ2-1	TRBV29-1	CSVDGGKGVSYNEQFF
TRBD1	TRBJ2-7	TRBV15	CATSTQKGQAYEQYF
-	TRBJ1-5	TRBV29-1	CSIRQALNQPQHF
TRBD1	TRBJ2-3	TRBV7-9	CASSPGTGVTDTQYF
-	TRBJ1-1	TRBV10-3	CAISGDGSLNTEAFF
-	TRBJ2-7	TRBV7-9	CASSSPEGLYEQYF
TRBD1	TRBJ1-1	TRBV5-6	CASSFLDRDTEAFF
TRBD1	TRBJ2-7	TRBV5-5	CASSFPMTGRSYEQYF
TRBD1	TRBJ1-4	TRBV5-1	CASSLANYRGTNEKLFF
-	TRBJ1-1	TRBV7-8	CASSLAQGREGAFF
-	TRBJ2-7	TRBV5-8	CASSLFPGVGEQYF
-	TRBJ2-5	TRBV6-5	CASSERRGQETQYF
-	TRBJ2-7	TRBV5-4	CASSIVRDSGVSYEQYF
-	TRBJ1-1	TRBV5-1	CASSATAGTTEAFF
TRBD1	TRBJ1-2	TRBV5-6	CASSLGGQGAGGYTF
TRBD1	TRBJ1-2	TRBV27	CASRTSWGQGYGYTF
TRBD1	TRBJ2-3	TRBV9	CASSVRGGWTDTQYF
TRBD1	TRBJ1-1	TRBV9	CASSVVTGGTEAFF
TRBD1	TRBJ2-7	TRBV6-5	CASSSPVTGSYEQYF
-	TRBJ2-7	TRBV7-2	CASRGAWNYEQYF